The 15 T cell receptor beta chains presented below share a single source sample, sequenced in a study of T cells in Graves' hyperthyroidism and ophthalmopathy (dated by TCRdb to the late 2010s). Receptor amplification or capture employed multiplex PCR. Instrument on record: Illumina HiSeq 2000. The TCR beta CDR3 regions were amplified from the RNA transcripts. The TCR CDR3 was subjected to a first round of RT-PCR using the HTBI primer set and the Qiagen OneStep RT-PCR kit. The raw public reads went through TCRdb reprocessing: fastp at Q25, MiXCR clone calling, in-frame beta chains kept. Records with the same CDR3 protein are collapsed into one entry carrying the most frequent genes and DNA. The sample table shows 350,000 to 450,000 distinct CDR3 sequences, and about 18% are seen once. The ten largest clones take up around a third of the sample. Sequencing was performed on blood. These receptors were obtained from a woman between 25 and 40 years old with Graves' hyperthyroidism that later progressed to Graves' ophthalmopathy.

At least ten counts were recorded for this clonotype. The chain employs TRBV20-1 and TRBJ2-7; D uncertain. Germline loops: CDR1 DFQATT, CDR2 SNEGSKA (reference sequence). This CDR3 has 13 residues. V was shortened by 5 bases and J by 3 bases, with 14 bases between the two germline ends. The CDR3 region is CSALNQAGYEQYF. The CDR3 bases are TGCAGTGCTCTAAACCAGGCCGGCTACGAGCAGTACTTC.

This clonotype was detected ten times or more. The V gene is TRBV12-3 or TRBV12-4, the J gene TRBJ2-6, with unresolved D. CDR3 length equals 15 residues. Between the trimmed V and J ends, which lost 10 bases and 0 bases, there was a span of 13 bases. This chain's CDR3 is CATPSGDSGANVLTF. The CDR3 DNA reads as TGTGCCACCCCAAGTGGGGACTCTGGGGCCAACGTCCTGACTTTC.

This clonotype was found a few times. This chain joins TRBV6-5 and TRBJ2-7, with D possibly being TRBD2 (6 bases). The CDR3 contains 12 residues. Germline V CDR1 and CDR2: MNHEY, SVGAGI. V was cut by 2 bases and J by 5 bases, with 7 bases left in between. The CDR3 DNA sequence: TGTGCCAGCAGTTACGGAGGGCACGAGCAGTACTTC. Translating it yields CASSYGGHEQYF.

The V call is TRBV4-2, the J call TRBJ1-1, with a tentative D call TRBD1 (6 bases). Germline CDR1 LGHNA, CDR2 YNFKEQ. The germline V and J ends were trimmed by 1 base and 5 bases, with 11 bases remaining between them. This CDR3 is built from 14 residues. CDR3: CASSQVGQRTEAFF. CDR3 nucleotide sequence: TGTGCCAGCAGCCAAGTCGGACAGAGGACTGAAGCTTTCTTT.

This clonotype was seen repeatedly, ten times or more. V and J are TRBV10-3 and TRBJ1-1; 12 positions match TRBD1. This CDR3 region has 18 residues. V shed 9 bases and J 5 bases; nucleotides not matched to a gene: 19. The germline gives CDR1 ENHRY, CDR2 SYGVKD. The CDR3 region has the DNA TGTGCCATGGCCCGACACCCAGGGACAGGGGGCTCAAGAACTGAAGCTTTCTTT. It is translated as CAMARHPGTGGSRTEAFF.

Only a few counts were recorded for this clonotype. The chain joins TRBV7-9 to TRBJ2-2, with D perhaps matching TRBD1 (6 bases). The length of the CDR3 is 16 residues. Germline values: CDR1 SEHNR, CDR2 FQNEAQ (reference sequence). V was clipped by 0 bases and J by 1 base, with 9 bases between them. This CDR3 is CASSLAVTGNTGELFF. The CDR3 DNA follows: TGTGCCAGCAGCTTAGCGGTGACAGGGAACACCGGGGAGCTGTTTTTT.

In this sample, this clonotype turned up many times. The chain links TRBV27 to TRBJ2-1, with 11 bases identical to TRBD2. The CDR3 extends over 15 amino acids. The V gene end was trimmed by 8 bases and the J gene end by 5 bases; junction bases not matched to a gene: 8. Germline loops: CDR1 MNHEY, CDR2 SMNVEV (reference sequence). As DNA, the CDR3 is TGTGCCAGCTGTCTGACTAGCGGGGCGGACAATGAGCAGTTCTTC. Amino acid sequence: CASCLTSGADNEQFF.

This clonotype came up many times. The chain employs TRBV7-9 and TRBJ2-1, with D maybe TRBD2 (7 bases). In germline, CDR1 is SEHNR, CDR2 FQNEAQ (reference sequence). The V end lost 5 bases, the J end lost 7 bases, and 24 bases lay between the germline ends. The CDR3 sequence is 17 residues long. The CDR3 region is CASSPPFFGGAGNEQFF. In DNA form, the CDR3 reads TGTGCCAGCAGCCCCCCTTTCTTTGGGGGGGCGGGAAATGAGCAGTTCTTC.

The CDR3 here is CASSWVGQATGELFF. The CDR3 DNA reads TGCGCCAGCAGCTGGGTGGGACAGGCCACCGGGGAGCTGTTTTTT. The chain couples TRBV5-1 to TRBJ2-2, with TRBD1 matching over 8 bases. This CDR3 comprises 15 residues. J was trimmed by 4 bases and V by 3 bases; bases with no gene match: 5. Per germline, CDR1 SGHRS and CDR2 YFSETQ.

The sample holds many counts of this clonotype. The chain is built from TRBV27 and TRBJ2-7, with D hard to call. The V and J ends lost 6 bases and 0 bases respectively, with 9 bases between them. The germline gives CDR1 MNHEY, CDR2 SMNVEV (reference sequence). The CDR3 sequence is 13 residues long. CDR3 DNA sequence: TGTGCCAGCAGCGATGCAGTCTCCTACGAGCAGTACTTC. It translates to CASSDAVSYEQYF.

This clonotype has more than one count but fewer than ten. This chain connects TRBV4-1 to TRBJ2-7; 9 bases match TRBD1. V trimming: 0 bases; J trimming: 6 bases; junction bases outside the gene matches: 3. The germline V gene has CDR1 MGHRA and CDR2 YSYEKL. This CDR3 is 14 amino acids long. The DNA of the CDR3 is TGCGCCAGCAGCCAAGAATTGACAGGGGGCGAGCAGTACTTC. Its translation: CASSQELTGGEQYF.

The chain couples TRBV20-1 to TRBJ1-5; 7 bases are a match to TRBD1. J was trimmed by 6 bases and V by 7 bases; bases with no gene match: 9. The length of the CDR3 is 13 residues. Germline V lookup: CDR1 DFQATT, CDR2 SNEGSKA (reference sequence). CDR3 sequence (DNA): TGCAGTGTACCGACAGGGAGTGTTCAGCCCCAGCATTTT. Its protein product is CSVPTGSVQPQHF.

The chain combines TRBV7-2 with TRBJ2-5; TRBD1 is a possible D gene (5 bases). The germline CDR1 and CDR2 sequences are SGHTA and FQGNSA. The V end was cut by 5 bases, the J end by 3 bases, with 13 bases between. CDR3 size: 14 residues. The CDR3 DNA reads TGTGCCAGCAGCCGGCAAAGGGGTGAAGAGACCCAGTACTTC. Translated, it gives CASSRQRGEETQYF. The variable domain in full, with the rest retrieved from reference TRBV7-2 and TRBJ2-5, is GAGVSQSPSNKVTEKGKDVELRCDPISGHTALYWYRQSLGQGLEFLIYFQGNSAPDKSGLPSDRFSAERTGGSVSTLTIQRTQQEDSAVYLCASSRQRGEETQYFGPGTRLLVL.

The sample holds many counts of this clonotype. The gene calls are TRBV28 and TRBJ2-5; D might be TRBD1 (5 bases). Germline lookup yields CDR1 MDHEN and CDR2 SYDVKM. The CDR3 totals 14 residues. The V end lost 2 bases, the J end lost 4 bases, and 11 bases lay between the germline ends. In DNA form, the CDR3 reads TGTGCCAGCAGTTTAAGGGGCGTATTAGAGACCCAGTACTTC. This translates into CASSLRGVLETQYF.

The J gene is TRBJ2-1, the V gene TRBV11-3, with 11 bases that match TRBD2. In germline, CDR1 is SGHNT, CDR2 YENEEA. This CDR3 comprises 16 residues. V lost 0 bases and J lost 7; bases outside the gene matches: 5. The CDR3 sequence: CASSLDGLAGGNEQFF. CDR3 sequence (DNA): TGTGCCAGCAGCTTAGATGGCCTAGCGGGGGGAAATGAGCAGTTCTTC.